This TCR beta chain was retrieved from a study of CD8+ T cells in alopecia areata. Extracted RNA was reverse transcribed into cDNA, the sequencing template. Using immunoSEQ multiplex PCR, the repertoire was profiled, and TCRdb retains in-frame clones only, with some absent. The sample lists around 190,000 clones; less than 65% were seen once. This clone came up a few times. Treatment described: oral pan-JAK inhibitor, 5-10 mg twice daily. Material: CD4+ T cells sorted from blood, obtained at week 4, from a patient treated with tofacitinib. The receptor was derived from a human donor with alopecia areata.

Here the CDR3 reads CASSSNSYGYTF. CDR3 nucleotide sequence: TGTGCCAGCAGCTCCAACAGCTATGGCTACACCTTC. V usage is TRBV7-9 and J usage is TRBJ1-2; D gene ambiguous. Germline CDR1 SEHNR, CDR2 FQNEAQ (reference sequence). CDR3 size: 12 residues. V shed 4 bases and J shed 4 bases, with 7 bases lying between them.